A selection of T cell receptor beta chains follows, all from one sample in a study of regulatory T cells in long-lasting Graves disease. One entry per CDR3 protein, called by TCRdb with MiXCR from the multiplex PCR reads. The sample carries 400,000 to 500,000 distinct CDR3 sequences, over 20% recorded once. The sample consisted of peripheral blood mononuclear cells (PBMCs), taken when the disease was refractory, from a patient treated with antithyroid drugs. Receptors originate from a female donor with Graves disease. Each CDR3 is given with its conserved first and last residue. The D gene is left open where the match is weak. Part of the rows lack a size; the others show once, few, many or a class for expanded clones.

d_call: TRBD2; cdr3_length: 15; v_call: TRBV6-1; j_call: TRBJ2-7; clone_size: NA; cdr3_aa: CASSQGLAGAGEQYF; cdr3_nt: TGTGCCAGCAGTCAGGGACTAGCGGGAGCGGGGGAGCAGTACTTC
d_call: TRBD2; cdr3_length: 17; v_call: TRBV7-2; j_call: TRBJ2-3; clone_size: few; cdr3_aa: CASSSRLAGGITDTQYF; cdr3_nt: TGTGCCAGCAGCTCCCGCCTTGCGGGAGGGATCACAGATACGCAGTATTTT
d_call: NA; cdr3_length: 16; v_call: TRBV15; j_call: TRBJ1-2; clone_size: few; cdr3_aa: CATSRDLDIANYGYTF; cdr3_nt: TGTGCCACCAGCAGAGATCTGGACATAGCTAACTATGGCTACACCTTC
d_call: TRBD2; cdr3_length: 16; v_call: TRBV11-2; j_call: TRBJ2-5; clone_size: few; cdr3_aa: CASSSGLAETQETQYF; cdr3_nt: TGTGCCAGCAGCTCCGGACTAGCGGAAACACAAGAGACCCAGTACTTC
d_call: NA; cdr3_length: 13; v_call: TRBV12-3/TRBV12-4; j_call: TRBJ1-5; clone_size: NA; cdr3_aa: CASRLERNQPQHF; cdr3_nt: TGTGCCAGCCGCCTGGAGCGCAATCAGCCCCAGCATTTT
d_call: NA; cdr3_length: 15; v_call: TRBV12-3/TRBV12-4; j_call: TRBJ1-1; clone_size: many; cdr3_aa: CASSPVVLGNTEAFF; cdr3_nt: TGTGCCAGCAGTCCAGTCGTACTCGGGAACACTGAAGCTTTCTTT
d_call: NA; cdr3_length: 15; v_call: TRBV28; j_call: TRBJ2-7; clone_size: few; cdr3_aa: CASGPPSESSYEQYF; cdr3_nt: TGTGCCAGCGGACCCCCTTCTGAGTCCTCCTACGAGCAGTACTTC
d_call: NA; cdr3_length: 15; v_call: TRBV7-6; j_call: TRBJ1-4; clone_size: few; cdr3_aa: CASSLDDGPQEKLFF; cdr3_nt: TGTGCCAGCAGCTTAGATGACGGACCCCAGGAAAAACTGTTTTTT
d_call: NA; cdr3_length: 14; v_call: TRBV9; j_call: TRBJ2-7; clone_size: NA; cdr3_aa: CASRTGDLTGEQYF; cdr3_nt: TGTGCCAGCCGCACGGGTGACCTGACGGGTGAGCAGTACTTC
d_call: NA; cdr3_length: 13; v_call: TRBV28; j_call: TRBJ1-2; clone_size: many; cdr3_aa: CASSSSDNYGYTF; cdr3_nt: TGTGCCAGCAGCTCTTCGGACAACTATGGCTACACCTTC
d_call: NA; cdr3_length: 15; v_call: TRBV2; j_call: TRBJ2-1; clone_size: many; cdr3_aa: CASSEDRATYNEQFF; cdr3_nt: TGTGCCAGCAGTGAAGACAGGGCTACCTACAATGAGCAGTTCTTC
d_call: TRBD1; cdr3_length: 14; v_call: TRBV5-1; j_call: TRBJ2-7; clone_size: few; cdr3_aa: CASSFGTGVQEQYF; cdr3_nt: TGCGCCAGCAGCTTCGGGACAGGGGTTCAAGAGCAGTACTTC
d_call: NA; cdr3_length: 13; v_call: TRBV4-1; j_call: TRBJ2-5; clone_size: many; cdr3_aa: CASSQVVDGTQYF; cdr3_nt: TGCGCCAGCAGCCAAGTAGTAGATGGGACCCAGTACTTC
d_call: TRBD1; cdr3_length: 14; v_call: TRBV5-5; j_call: TRBJ1-5; clone_size: NA; cdr3_aa: CASSFTGGERPQHF; cdr3_nt: TGTGCCAGCAGTTTTACAGGGGGTGAGCGGCCCCAGCATTTT
d_call: NA; cdr3_length: 15; v_call: TRBV4-1; j_call: TRBJ1-4; clone_size: many; cdr3_aa: CASSQVGLSNEKLFF; cdr3_nt: TGCGCCAGCAGCCAAGTAGGACTCAGCAATGAAAAACTGTTTTTT
d_call: NA; cdr3_length: 16; v_call: TRBV25-1; j_call: TRBJ2-5; clone_size: many; cdr3_aa: CASSDPSRGRGETQYF; cdr3_nt: TGTGCCAGCAGTGATCCGAGTCGGGGGCGGGGAGAGACCCAGTACTTC
d_call: NA; cdr3_length: 16; v_call: TRBV7-9; j_call: TRBJ1-2; clone_size: few; cdr3_aa: CASTKERRGSDYGYTF; cdr3_nt: TGTGCCAGCACCAAAGAGCGTCGGGGATCCGACTATGGCTACACCTTC
d_call: TRBD2; cdr3_length: 18; v_call: TRBV7-8; j_call: TRBJ2-3; clone_size: NA; cdr3_aa: CASSLELALAGALDTQYF; cdr3_nt: TGTGCCAGCAGCTTAGAACTCGCCCTAGCGGGAGCCCTAGATACGCAGTATTTT
d_call: NA; cdr3_length: 12; v_call: TRBV29-1; j_call: TRBJ1-1; clone_size: NA; cdr3_aa: CSVGPGDTEAFF; cdr3_nt: TGCAGCGTTGGTCCGGGGGACACTGAAGCTTTCTTT
d_call: NA; cdr3_length: 16; v_call: TRBV7-9; j_call: TRBJ2-2; clone_size: few; cdr3_aa: CASSLGARKNTGELFF; cdr3_nt: TGTGCCAGCAGCTTAGGAGCTAGGAAGAACACCGGGGAGCTGTTTTTT
d_call: NA; cdr3_length: 14; v_call: TRBV12-3/TRBV12-4; j_call: TRBJ2-2; clone_size: many; cdr3_aa: CASRLGTLSRELFF; cdr3_nt: TGTGCCAGCAGGCTTGGGACCCTGTCCCGGGAGCTGTTTTTT
d_call: TRBD2; cdr3_length: 15; v_call: TRBV5-6; j_call: TRBJ2-7; clone_size: NA; cdr3_aa: CASSLDGEGSYEQYF; cdr3_nt: TGTGCCAGCAGCTTGGACGGGGAGGGCTCCTACGAGCAGTACTTC
d_call: NA; cdr3_length: 13; v_call: TRBV7-3; j_call: TRBJ2-3; clone_size: NA; cdr3_aa: CASSLTASDTQYF; cdr3_nt: TGTGCCAGCAGCTTAACAGCGTCAGATACGCAGTATTTT
d_call: NA; cdr3_length: 14; v_call: TRBV27; j_call: TRBJ2-5; clone_size: many; cdr3_aa: CASKEDRFQETQYF; cdr3_nt: TGTGCCAGCAAAGAAGACAGGTTCCAAGAGACCCAGTACTTC
d_call: NA; cdr3_length: 13; v_call: TRBV30; j_call: TRBJ1-1; clone_size: many; cdr3_aa: CAWSVLRDTEAFF; cdr3_nt: TGTGCCTGGAGTGTGTTGAGGGACACTGAAGCTTTCTTT
d_call: NA; cdr3_length: 15; v_call: TRBV15; j_call: TRBJ1-5; clone_size: NA; cdr3_aa: CATSRVRDTNQPQHF; cdr3_nt: TGTGCCACCAGCAGAGTACGGGACACCAATCAGCCCCAGCATTTT
d_call: NA; cdr3_length: 13; v_call: TRBV14; j_call: TRBJ1-5; clone_size: NA; cdr3_aa: CDTWEDYNQPQHF; cdr3_nt: TGTGACACTTGGGAGGACTACAATCAGCCCCAGCATTTT